This T cell receptor beta chain was recorded in a study of T cells in Graves' hyperthyroidism and ophthalmopathy. Across the whole study: Peripheral blood was obtained at initial diagnosis, preceding any treatment.

RNA transcripts served as the template for amplifying TCR beta CDR3 regions. Primed by the HTBI set, a first-round RT-PCR was run on the TCR CDR3. MiXCR, run by TCRdb on the multiplex PCR reads, gives a single entry per CDR3 protein. The table has approximately 420,000 distinct CDR3 sequences, about 15% seen once. When ophthalmopathy did not progress within 18 months, Graves' hyperthyroidism was considered stable. The diagnoses drew upon clinical symptoms, serum thyroxine and TRAb, thyroid ultrasound and orbital computed tomography. Material for sequencing was blood. The TCR was taken from a woman aged 25-40 years with Graves' hyperthyroidism.

The CDR3 spells CASSSRTIYTEAFF. CDR3 in DNA: TGTGCCAGCAGTTCCCGGACGATATACACTGAAGCTTTCTTT. The chain has TRBV28 and TRBJ1-1; D unresolved. Looked up from germline, CDR1 is MDHEN and CDR2 is SYDVKM. The CDR3 spans 14 residues. The V and J ends lost 4 bases and 3 bases respectively, with 12 bases between them.